The T cell receptor beta chain described here comes from a study of blood T cell repertoires in COVID-19. Generated by immunoSEQ multiplex PCR, the TCRdb table keeps only in-frame clones and is missing some. The table shows some 200,000 clones, with 80% to 90% occurring only once. Germline-derived CDR1 and CDR2 are SGHKS and YYEKEE (reference sequence). This CDR3 is built from 15 residues. V was pared by 2 bases and J by 6 bases, with 16 bases between. The chain has TRBV5-5 and TRBJ2-3, with D possibly being TRBD2 (5 bases). The receptor's source is a young woman who had recovered from COVID-19. The sample comprised PBMCs or T cells enriched from blood (not recorded which). CDR3 sequence reads: CASSLIASGGDTQYF. CDR3 nucleotides: TGTGCCAGCAGCTTAATCGCGAGCGGCGGGGATACGCAGTATTTT.